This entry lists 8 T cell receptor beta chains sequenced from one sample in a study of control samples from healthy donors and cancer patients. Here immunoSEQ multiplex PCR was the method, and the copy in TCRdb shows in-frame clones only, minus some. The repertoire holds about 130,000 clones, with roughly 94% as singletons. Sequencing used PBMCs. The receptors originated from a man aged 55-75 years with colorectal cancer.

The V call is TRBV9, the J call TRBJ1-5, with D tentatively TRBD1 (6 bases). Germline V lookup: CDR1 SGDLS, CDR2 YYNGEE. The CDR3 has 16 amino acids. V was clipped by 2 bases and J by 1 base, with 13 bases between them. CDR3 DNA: TGTGCCAGCAGCGTCGGGACAATCGGGAGCAATCAGCCCCAGCATTTT. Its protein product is CASSVGTIGSNQPQHF.

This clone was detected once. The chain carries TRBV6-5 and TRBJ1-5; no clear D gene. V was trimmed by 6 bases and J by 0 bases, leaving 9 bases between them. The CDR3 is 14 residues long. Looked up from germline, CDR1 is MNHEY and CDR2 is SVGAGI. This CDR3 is CASSPPLSNQPQHF. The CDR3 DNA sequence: TGTGCCAGCAGCCCACCGCTTAGCAATCAGCCCCAGCATTTT.

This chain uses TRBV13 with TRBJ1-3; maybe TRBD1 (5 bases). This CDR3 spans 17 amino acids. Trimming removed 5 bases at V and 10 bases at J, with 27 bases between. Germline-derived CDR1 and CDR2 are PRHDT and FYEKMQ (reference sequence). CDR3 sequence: CASSLGTAVGSQATIYF. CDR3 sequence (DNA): TGTGCCAGCAGCCTCGGGACGGCCGTGGGATCTCAGGCTACCATATATTTT.

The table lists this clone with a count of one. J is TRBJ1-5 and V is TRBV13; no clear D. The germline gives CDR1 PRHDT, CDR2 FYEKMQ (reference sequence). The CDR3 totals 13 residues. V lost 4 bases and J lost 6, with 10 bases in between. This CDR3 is CASSSGLSQPQHF. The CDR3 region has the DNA TGTGCCAGCAGCTCGGGTTTAAGTCAGCCCCAGCATTTT.

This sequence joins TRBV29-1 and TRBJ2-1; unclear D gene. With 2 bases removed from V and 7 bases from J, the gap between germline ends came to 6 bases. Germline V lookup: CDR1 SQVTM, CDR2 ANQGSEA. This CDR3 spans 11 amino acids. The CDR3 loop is CSVELTNEQFF. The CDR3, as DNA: TGCAGCGTTGAACTCACGAATGAGCAGTTCTTC.

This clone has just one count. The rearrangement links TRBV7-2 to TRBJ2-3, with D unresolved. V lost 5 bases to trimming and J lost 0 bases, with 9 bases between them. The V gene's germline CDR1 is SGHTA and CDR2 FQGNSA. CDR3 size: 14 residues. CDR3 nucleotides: TGTGCCAGCAGCCCCTTCGGGAGCACAGATACGCAGTATTTT. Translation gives CASSPFGSTDTQYF.

CDR3 DNA: TGTGCCAGCAGCTTTAGTCCTTATCAGCCCAATGAAAAACTGTTTTTT. This encodes CASSFSPYQPNEKLFF. The chain carries TRBV11-2 and TRBJ1-4; D ambiguous. With 3 bases removed from V and 5 bases from J, the gap between germline ends came to 16 bases. In germline, CDR1 is SGHAT, CDR2 FQNNGV. The CDR3 spans 16 residues.

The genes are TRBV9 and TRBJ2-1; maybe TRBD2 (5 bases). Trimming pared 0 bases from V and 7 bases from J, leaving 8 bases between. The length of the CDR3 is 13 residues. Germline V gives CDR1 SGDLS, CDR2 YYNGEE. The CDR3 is CASSVDRGNEQFF. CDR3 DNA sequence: TGTGCCAGCAGCGTAGATCGCGGGAATGAGCAGTTCTTC.